A single sample gave rise to the 21 T cell receptor beta chains below, sequenced in a study of T cells in Graves' hyperthyroidism and ophthalmopathy. Using RNA transcripts as the source, TCR beta CDR3 regions were amplified. HTBI primers were employed in a first-round RT-PCR of the TCR CDR3. TCRdb reprocessed the multiplex PCR reads via MiXCR and lists one record per CDR3 protein. The repertoire holds more than 500,000 distinct CDR3 sequences, with roughly 46% as singletons. The sequencing input was peripheral blood or thyroid tissue (not recorded which). Receptors were obtained from an adult woman with Graves' disease, either hyperthyroidism or ophthalmopathy (not recorded which).

The rearrangement joins TRBV7-2 to TRBJ1-4; 7 bases fit TRBD1. The CDR3 runs 14 residues. With V trimmed by 5 bases and J by 6 bases, 6 bases remained unmatched. Germline CDR1 SGHTA, CDR2 FQGNSA. The CDR3 region has the DNA TGTGCCAGCAGCCCAGGGGGGTCGGATGAAAAACTGTTTTTT. Amino acids: CASSPGGSDEKLFF.

The CDR3 nucleotides read TGTGCCAGCAGCAAGGGGGGGGTCTCTGGGGCCAACGTCCTGACTTTC. Translated, it gives CASSKGGVSGANVLTF. The chain employs TRBV14 and TRBJ2-6, with TRBD2 as a possible D gene (7 bases). Trimming left V 5 bases short and J 0 bases short, with 11 bases between. The length of the CDR3 is 16 residues. Germline V gene sequence: CDR1 SGHDN, CDR2 FVKESK.

This clonotype came up many times. The chain joins TRBV20-1 to TRBJ2-7, with D possibly called TRBD1 or TRBD2 (6 bases each). The germline CDR1 and CDR2 sequences are DFQATT and SNEGSKA (reference sequence). V dropped 6 bases and J dropped 4 bases, with 13 bases sitting between them. The CDR3 is made up of 12 amino acids. The CDR3 sequence: CSAGGGMYEQYF. CDR3 bases: TGCAGTGCCGGAGGGGGGATGTACGAGCAGTACTTC.

The table lists this clonotype with many counts. The chain is built from TRBV7-9 and TRBJ1-2; 10 bases are a match to TRBD1. The CDR3 is 15 residues long. Germline CDR1 is SEHNR and CDR2 is FQNEAQ (reference sequence). The junction had 7 bases not matched to a gene; V was cut back by 5 bases and J by 4 bases. The CDR3 nucleotides read TGTGCCAGCAGCGTGGGACAGGGGAGGATCTATGGCTACACCTTC. Encoded protein: CASSVGQGRIYGYTF.

This clonotype has ten or more counts. The chain joins TRBV28 to TRBJ2-5; TRBD2 agrees at 11 bases. The V gene end was trimmed by 3 bases and the J gene end by 6 bases; junction bases not matched to a gene: 3. This CDR3 is 14 amino acids long. The germline gives CDR1 MDHEN, CDR2 SYDVKM. The CDR3 spells CASSFASGRKTQYF. The CDR3, as DNA: TGTGCCAGCAGTTTTGCTAGCGGGAGGAAGACCCAGTACTTC.

This chain uses TRBV7-2 with TRBJ2-2; tentatively, D is TRBD1 (5 bases). Germline V CDR1 and CDR2: SGHTA, FQGNSA. The length of the CDR3 is 14 residues. With 0 bases removed from V and 6 bases from J, the gap between germline ends came to 8 bases. This CDR3 is CASSLAGQAGELFF. Here the CDR3 DNA reads TGTGCCAGCAGCTTAGCGGGGCAAGCCGGGGAGCTGTTTTTT.

This clonotype turned up a few times. The chain is built from TRBV29-1 and TRBJ2-5; D not certain. V was cut by 3 bases and J by 5 bases, with 13 bases left in between. The CDR3 is 13 amino acids. CDR1 and CDR2 from the germline V gene are SQVTM and ANQGSEA. The CDR3 coding sequence is TGCAGCGTTGACGGTTTTGGGTCGGAGACCCAGTACTTC. Amino acid sequence: CSVDGFGSETQYF.

This clonotype was counted many times. This chain links TRBV7-9 with TRBJ2-2; D unresolved. V dropped 5 bases and J dropped 4 bases, with 14 bases sitting between them. Germline V gives CDR1 SEHNR, CDR2 FQNEAQ (reference sequence). This CDR3 is 15 amino acids long. CDR3 sequence reads: CASSVGLSRTGELFF. CDR3 nucleotides: TGTGCCAGCAGCGTCGGGCTTAGCCGCACCGGGGAGCTGTTTTTT.

This clonotype has just a few counts. The chain recombines TRBV29-1 with TRBJ2-7, with 10 bases lining up with TRBD2. This CDR3 spans 13 amino acids. The germline gives CDR1 SQVTM, CDR2 ANQGSEA. V trimming: 7 bases; J trimming: 12 bases; junction bases outside the gene matches: 15. Here the CDR3 reads CSATTSGTLRRYF. Written as DNA, the CDR3 is TGCAGCGCTACAACTAGCGGGACCTTGAGACGGTACTTC.

The genes are TRBV2 and TRBJ2-2; TRBD2 might be the D (6 bases). Germline V lookup: CDR1 SNHLY, CDR2 FYNNEI. This CDR3 is built from 15 residues. Trimming cost V 3 bases and J 0 bases, with 8 bases left between them. CDR3 region: CASSEEGPNTGELFF. As DNA, the CDR3 is TGTGCCAGCAGTGAGGAGGGGCCGAACACCGGGGAGCTGTTTTTT.

This CDR3 reads CASSRGYNQPQHF. For the CDR3, the DNA is TGTGCCAGTAGTAGGGGGTACAATCAGCCCCAGCATTTT. V and J are TRBV19 and TRBJ1-5, with D possibly TRBD1 on 5 matching bases. The V end was cut by 4 bases, the J end by 3 bases, with 7 bases between. Germline CDR1 reads LNHDA; CDR2 reads SQIVND (reference sequence). The CDR3 consists of 13 residues.

V gene TRBV15 combines with J gene TRBJ1-5; 10 bases line up with TRBD1. Germline V lookup: CDR1 LNHNV, CDR2 YYDKDF (reference sequence). The junction had 5 bases not matched to a gene; V was cut back by 0 bases and J by 3 bases. This CDR3 region has 17 residues. CDR3 sequence reads: CATSRDRGTGDNQPQHF. CDR3 DNA sequence: TGTGCCACCAGCAGAGATCGGGGGACAGGGGACAATCAGCCCCAGCATTTT.

This clonotype was observed at least ten times. The chain links TRBV19 to TRBJ1-1; TRBD1 matches at 9 bases. Losses at the gene ends were 6 bases for V and 3 bases for J; bases not matched to a gene: 2. CDR3 length: 13 residues. CDR1 is LNHDA and CDR2 is SQIVND in the germline V gene (reference sequence). Written as DNA, the CDR3 is TGTGCCAGTAGGGGACAGGGATACACTGAAGCTTTCTTT. This encodes CASRGQGYTEAFF. The variable domain in full, with the rest retrieved from reference TRBV19 and TRBJ1-1, is DGGITQSPKYLFRKEGQNVTLSCEQNLNHDAMYWYRQDPGQGLRLIYYSQIVNDFQKGDIAEGYSVSREKKESFPLTVTSAQKNPTAFYLCASRGQGYTEAFFGQGTRLTVV.

The sample holds a few counts of this clonotype. CDR3 nucleotides: TGTGCCAGCAGCTTAGGGGGCCGGTGGGGGGGCGCGAACACCGGGGAGCTGTTTTTT. This encodes CASSLGGRWGGANTGELFF. V and J are TRBV7-9 and TRBJ2-2; D might be TRBD2 (7 bases). CDR3 size: 19 residues. Germline V gene lookup returns CDR1 SEHNR and CDR2 FQNEAQ (reference sequence). V gave up 1 base and J gave up 0 bases, with 18 bases separating them.

This clonotype has a count of ten or more. The chain employs TRBV10-2 and TRBJ1-1, with 8 positions matching TRBD1. The J segment lost 1 base and the V segment lost 8 bases, leaving 6 bases of the junction unmatched. CDR1 and CDR2 from the germline V gene are WSHSY and SAAADI. The CDR3 sequence is 14 residues long. CDR3 DNA sequence: TGCGCCAGCCAGACAGGGGCCCCGAACACTGAAGCTTTCTTT. This gives the protein CASQTGAPNTEAFF.

The CDR3 loop is CASSVGTSRHEQYF. In DNA form, the CDR3 reads TGTGCCAGCAGCGTAGGGACTAGCCGCCACGAGCAGTACTTC. The chain links TRBV9 to TRBJ2-7, with TRBD2 matching 8 bases. The CDR3 is 14 amino acids. V trimming: 0 bases; J trimming: 5 bases; junction bases outside the gene matches: 4. CDR1 and CDR2 from the germline V gene are SGDLS and YYNGEE. The full variable domain, with the rest looked up from reference TRBV9 and TRBJ2-7, is DSGVTQTPKHLITATGQRVTLRCSPRSGDLSVYWYQQSLDQGLQFLIQYYNGEERAKGNILERFSAQQFPDLHSELNLSSLELGDSALYFCASSVGTSRHEQYFGPGTRLTVT.

This chain links TRBV28 with TRBJ2-7; D is perhaps TRBD2 (5 bases). The CDR3 covers 11 residues. Trimming cost V 7 bases and J 7 bases, with 11 bases left between them. Germline loops: CDR1 MDHEN, CDR2 SYDVKM. CDR3 coding DNA: TGTGCCAGCAAGGGAGTTGGGGAGCAGTACTTC. The encoded protein is CASKGVGEQYF.

V and J are TRBV29-1 and TRBJ2-3; 7 bases are shared with TRBD2. Germline V CDR1 and CDR2: SQVTM, ANQGSEA. Trimming cost V 3 bases and J 6 bases; bases outside gene matches: 6. The CDR3 spans 13 residues. In nucleotides, the CDR3 is TGCAGCGTTGATGCGGGAGTATCGGATACGCAGTATTTT. This translates into CSVDAGVSDTQYF.

Details on this clonotype: The CDR3 ends on some other residue instead of the conserved phenylalanine or tryptophan, so this is likely a read error. Because the CDR3's place on the DNA is in doubt, the DNA is left out and the CDR3 is given as listed by TCRdb. The chain couples TRBV20-1 to TRBJ1-4; TRBD1, the table's D call, was not compared with the DNA. The CDR3 extends over 8 residues, inclusive of both ends. CDR1 is DFQATT and CDR2 is SNEGSKA in the germline V gene (reference sequence). The CDR3 loop reads CSAKYRGL.

Points on this clonotype: One junction end disagrees with the germline gene, perhaps due to a read error. The rearrangement uses TRBV2 and TRBJ2-2; TRBD2 agrees at 9 bases. The CDR3 covers 18 residues. Germline V gives CDR1 SNHLY, CDR2 FYNNEI. CDR3: CACSAPISGRRLTGELFF. The CDR3 DNA sequence: TGTGCCTGCAGTGCTCCCATAAGCGGGAGGCGTCTCACCGGGGAGCTGTTTTTT. The complete variable domain, with remaining parts taken from reference TRBV2 and TRBJ2-2, reads EPEVTQTPSHQVTQMGQEVILRCVPISNHLYFYWYRQILGQKVEFLVSFYNNEISEKSEIFDDQFSVERPDGSNFTLKIRSTKLEDSAMYFCACSAPISGRRLTGELFFGEGSRLTVL.

CDR3 region: CASSVGRLDDDGYTF. Written as DNA, the CDR3 is TGTGCCAGCAGCGTAGGAAGGCTCGACGACGATGGCTACACCTTC. The chain joins TRBV9 to TRBJ1-2; D unclear. This CDR3 is built from 15 residues. The germline CDR1 and CDR2 sequences are SGDLS and YYNGEE. V dropped 0 bases and J dropped 6 bases, with 15 bases sitting between them.